This T cell receptor beta chain was identified during a study of T cell changes during pregnancy in multiple sclerosis. J was trimmed by 4 bases and V by 1 base; bases with no gene match: 4. Germline V gene data show CDR1 as LNHDA and CDR2 as SQIVND (reference sequence). The CDR3 has 15 amino acids. Generated by immunoSEQ multiplex PCR, the TCRdb table keeps only in-frame clones and is missing some. The data hold 35,000 to 45,000 clones, with around nine tenths observed a single time. This clonotype was sampled from a female donor with multiple sclerosis, enrolled in a pregnancy study. Sequences were derived from CD4+ T cells from peripheral blood mononuclear cells, sampled after pregnancy. This rearrangement joins TRBV19 to TRBJ2-5; 9 bases line up with TRBD2. CDR3 bases: TGTGCCAGTAGTATAGTCGGCGGGGGGGGAGAGACCCAGTACTTC. Its protein product is CASSIVGGGGETQYF.